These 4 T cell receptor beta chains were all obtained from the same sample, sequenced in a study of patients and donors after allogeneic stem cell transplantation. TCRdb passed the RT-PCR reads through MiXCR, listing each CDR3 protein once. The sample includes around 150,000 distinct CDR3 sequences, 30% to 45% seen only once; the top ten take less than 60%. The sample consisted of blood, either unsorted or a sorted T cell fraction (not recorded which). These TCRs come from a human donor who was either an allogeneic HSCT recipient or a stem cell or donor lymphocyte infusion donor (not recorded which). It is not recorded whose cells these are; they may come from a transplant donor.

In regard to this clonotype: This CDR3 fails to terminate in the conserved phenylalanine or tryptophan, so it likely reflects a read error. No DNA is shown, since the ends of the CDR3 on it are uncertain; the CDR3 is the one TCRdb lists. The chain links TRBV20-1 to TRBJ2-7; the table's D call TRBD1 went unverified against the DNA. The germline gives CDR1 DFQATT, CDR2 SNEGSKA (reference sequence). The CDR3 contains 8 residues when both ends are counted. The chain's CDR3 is CSARGELI.

CDR3 DNA sequence: TGTGCCAGCAGTTGGTTCCTGAACACTGAAGCTTTCTTT. This encodes CASSWFLNTEAFF. The rearrangement links TRBV27 to TRBJ1-1; no definite D call. V was shortened by 4 bases and J by 0 bases, with 6 bases between the two germline ends. The germline V gene encodes CDR1 MNHEY and CDR2 SMNVEV (reference sequence). The CDR3 sequence is 13 residues long.

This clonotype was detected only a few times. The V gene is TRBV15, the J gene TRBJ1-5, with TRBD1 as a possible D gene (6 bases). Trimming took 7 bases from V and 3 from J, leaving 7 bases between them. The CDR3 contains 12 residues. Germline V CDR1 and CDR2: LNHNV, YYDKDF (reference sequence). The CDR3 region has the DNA TGTGCCACCACAGGGGACAATCAGCCCCAGCATTTT. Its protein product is CATTGDNQPQHF.

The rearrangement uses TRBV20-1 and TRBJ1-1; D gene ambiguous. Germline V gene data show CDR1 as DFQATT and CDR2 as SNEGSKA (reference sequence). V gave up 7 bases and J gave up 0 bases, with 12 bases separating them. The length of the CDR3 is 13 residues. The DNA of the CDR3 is TGCAGTGTCATGAACCCAGTGAACACTGAAGCTTTCTTT. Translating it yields CSVMNPVNTEAFF.